One T cell receptor beta chain is described in this entry. Its recognized antigen is unknown. Base qualities were left out, and no much larger clone turns up one base away. For TCR Vbeta sequencing, memory CD4+ T cells were sorted ex vivo from the peripheral blood of both healthy controls and narcolepsy patients. The germline V gene sets CDR1 to SQVTM and CDR2 to ANQGSEA. V trim: 3 bases; J trim: 8 bases; unmatched bases: 5. CDR3 length: 14 amino acids, cysteine to phenylalanine. The CDR3 DNA has 42 bases and is translated from base 1. This sample was included in a study of T cells in narcolepsy listed by TCRdb under 2018. Study-wide context: Healthy control donors were enrolled in the study alongside patients who had narcolepsy type 1 or type 2 (NT1, NT2). To look for autoreactive T cells in narcolepsy patients that target self-antigens of hypocretin neurons (hypocretin, TRIB2), the study used TCR Vbeta sequencing to follow clonotypes in blood and CSF. Findings and caveats that apply to the study as a whole: Numbers of sequenced blood memory CD4+ clonotypes were comparable, averaging roughly 40,000 in patients and around 30,000 in controls. No sequences matching autoreactive T cell clones were present in some of the blood memory CD4+ repertoires from patients and controls. According to the report, autoreactive clonotypes were detected serially in the blood of the same patients and of different patients, but not in healthy controls. Plots that compared CSF and blood CD4+ T cell clonotypes from the same patient highlighted HCRT-specific and TRIB2-specific autoreactive clonotypes.

Libraries were made using the immunoSEQ multiplex PCR assay. In its TCRdb copy, this immuneACCESS table keeps in-frame sequences only and misses some clones. Where compared with another copy, unresolved V genes explain less than half of these, and the others have no known cause. The sample records roughly 30,000 clones, over 70% of which are singletons. The ten largest clones capture 3.8% of the sample. Sample: memory (CD45RA-) CD4+ T cells from blood. The cell subset or site label, as the study defines it: memory T cells sorted ex vivo from peripheral blood. Recombination linked TRBV29-1 to TRBJ2-1; 12 middle bases align to TRBD2. The TCR originated in a human donor in good health. The nucleotides read TGCAGCGTTGAGCGACGACTAGCGGGAGATGAGCAGTTCTTC. Translated, it reads CSVERRLAGDEQFF.